Following are 15 T cell receptor beta chains from one sample sequenced in a study of regulatory T cells in long-lasting Graves disease. Assembly of TCR beta libraries relied on iRepertoire HTBI primers together with Arm-PCR of CDR3 regions. MiXCR, applied by TCRdb to the multiplex PCR reads, yields one record per CDR3 protein. This table holds about 540,000 distinct CDR3 sequences, around an eighth found once. Time point of the sample: newly diagnosed GD, antithyroid drugs for less than 3 months. PBMCs provided the RNA from which the TCR library was made. The sample was also linked to a second study, of T cells in Graves' hyperthyroidism and ophthalmopathy.

Here the sequenced sample was peripheral blood mononuclear cells (PBMCs), taken at new diagnosis, from a patient treated with antithyroid drugs. These TCRs come from a man younger than 40 with Graves disease.

The sample holds a few counts of this clonotype. The gene calls are TRBV9 and TRBJ1-2, with 7 positions matching TRBD1. CDR1 and CDR2 from the germline V gene are SGDLS and YYNGEE. This CDR3 has 15 residues. Trimming cost V 0 bases and J 4 bases; bases outside gene matches: 6. The CDR3 loop is CASSVVPRQGYGYTF. The DNA for the CDR3 is TGTGCCAGCAGCGTAGTCCCAAGACAGGGCTATGGCTACACCTTC.

This clonotype was detected ten times or more. The chain is built from TRBV11-2 and TRBJ2-4, with D unresolved. Germline V gene lookup returns CDR1 SGHAT and CDR2 FQNNGV. Trimming took 5 bases from V and 0 from J, leaving 11 bases between them. The CDR3 extends over 15 amino acids. The CDR3 DNA reads as TGTGCCAGCAGCCGGAAAGGATTAGCCAAAAACATTCAGTACTTC. Translated: CASSRKGLAKNIQYF.

This clonotype was counted at least ten times. The V and J genes are TRBV12-3 or TRBV12-4 and TRBJ2-2, with a weak D call TRBD1 (6 bases). The CDR3 totals 14 residues. Trimming pared 7 bases from V and 3 bases from J, leaving 12 bases between. The CDR3 reads CASIGQSDTGELFF. In DNA, the CDR3 is TGTGCCAGCATCGGACAGTCGGACACCGGGGAGCTGTTTTTT.

This clonotype was found a few times. The rearrangement uses TRBV19 and TRBJ1-3; D is perhaps TRBD1 (5 bases). With 9 bases removed from V and 2 bases from J, the gap between germline ends came to 11 bases. Germline loops: CDR1 LNHDA, CDR2 SQIVND (reference sequence). The CDR3 is 13 residues long. The CDR3, as DNA: TGTGCCAGCGCTGGGACGGCTGGAAACACCATATATTTT. This codes for CASAGTAGNTIYF.

This clonotype was counted many times. The V gene is TRBV18, the J gene TRBJ2-5; D uncertain. CDR3 length: 15 amino acids. Trimming stripped 0 bases from V and 7 bases from J, with 15 bases between. Germline CDR1 and CDR2: KGHSH and LQKENI. The CDR3 protein is CASSPPSGASGTQYF. In DNA, the CDR3 is TGTGCCAGCTCACCACCTTCCGGAGCATCAGGGACCCAGTACTTC.

Points on this clonotype: The junction and the germline gene differ at one end; a read error may be behind it. This chain uses TRBV15 with TRBJ1-2; D perhaps matches TRBD1 (6 bases). The CDR3 runs 15 residues. CDR1 LNHNV and CDR2 YYDKDF come from the germline V gene (reference sequence). Here the CDR3 DNA reads TGTGCCGCCAGCAGAGATCCCGGACAGAACTATGGCTACACCTTC. Its translation: CAASRDPGQNYGYTF.

This clonotype has a handful of counts. The V and J genes are TRBV6-1 and TRBJ2-6; D uncertain. CDR3 length equals 13 residues. The V end lost 8 bases, the J end lost 3 bases, and 8 bases lay between the germline ends. Germline V CDR1 and CDR2: MNHNS, SASEGT. The CDR3 nucleotides are TGTGCCAGCGAGACTTTTGGGGCCAACGTCCTGACTTTC. Translated, it gives CASETFGANVLTF.

This clonotype was found a few times. The gene calls are TRBV30 and TRBJ2-5, with TRBD2 matching over 14 bases. With 5 bases clipped from V and 4 bases from J, the junction kept 9 bases outside the gene matches. The CDR3 covers 16 residues. Germline V CDR1 and CDR2: GTSNPN, SVGIG (reference sequence). The CDR3 region has the DNA TGTGCCTGGCTACCTCTTGGGACTAGCGGGAGAGAGACCCAGTACTTC. Translated: CAWLPLGTSGRETQYF.

This sequence joins TRBV7-9 and TRBJ2-7; possible D gene TRBD1, 6 bases. The length of the CDR3 is 14 residues. Per germline, CDR1 SEHNR and CDR2 FQNEAQ (reference sequence). The germline V and J ends were trimmed by 3 bases and 2 bases, with 11 bases remaining between them. The CDR3 DNA reads as TGTGCCAGCAGCTTGCCGGGACAAACCTACGAGCAGTACTTC. Its protein product is CASSLPGQTYEQYF.

In this sample, this clonotype turned up once. The chain uses TRBV11-2 and TRBJ2-5; 11 bases are shared with TRBD2. This CDR3 comprises 16 residues. The germline V gene has CDR1 SGHAT and CDR2 FQNNGV. Trimming took 4 bases from V and 2 from J; bases not matched to a gene: 6. The CDR3 nucleotides are TGTGCCAGCAGCTCCCGACTAGCGGGGCTACAAGAGACCCAGTACTTC. As protein: CASSSRLAGLQETQYF.

This clonotype was found many times. The V gene is TRBV5-1, the J gene TRBJ2-4, with TRBD2 matching 13 bases. Germline assignment: CDR1 SGHRS and CDR2 YFSETQ. The CDR3 runs to 19 residues. J lost 0 bases, V lost 5 bases, and 11 bases had no gene match. DNA for the CDR3: TGCGCCAGCAGTAAAGGCGGGACTAGCGGGGATATAGCCAAAAACATTCAGTACTTC. Amino acid sequence: CASSKGGTSGDIAKNIQYF.

This clonotype was counted at least ten times. The chain carries TRBV24-1 and TRBJ2-5; no definite D call. This CDR3 spans 13 amino acids. Germline V gene sequence: CDR1 KGHDR, CDR2 SFDVKD. V gave up 3 bases and J gave up 5 bases, with 9 bases separating them. The CDR3 DNA sequence: TGTGCCACCAGTGATGGGTTCGTGGAGACCCAGTACTTC. It yields the protein CATSDGFVETQYF.

The chain has TRBV19 and TRBJ1-2; 7 positions match TRBD1. Germline CDR1 is LNHDA and CDR2 is SQIVND (reference sequence). The V segment lost 6 bases and the J segment 5 bases; nucleotides outside the gene matches: 15. This CDR3 is built from 16 residues. CDR3 sequence reads: CASRPFRTGSGYGYTF. CDR3 DNA: TGTGCCAGTAGACCCTTCCGGACAGGATCGGGGTATGGCTACACCTTC.

A few counts support this clonotype. The rearrangement uses TRBV4-2 and TRBJ2-7, with D possibly matching TRBD2 (5 bases). The ends were cut back, 0 bases at V and 3 bases at J, with 12 bases in the middle. This CDR3 has 15 residues. Germline V gives CDR1 LGHNA, CDR2 YNFKEQ. CDR3 nucleotides: TGTGCCAGCAGCCAAGAGGGCCCGGGGAACTACGAGCAGTACTTC. It encodes CASSQEGPGNYEQYF.

This clonotype was counted many times. V and J are TRBV2 and TRBJ1-5; D unclear. The CDR3 is made up of 12 amino acids. Trimming removed 6 bases at V and 1 base at J, with 4 bases between. Germline lookup yields CDR1 SNHLY and CDR2 FYNNEI. The DNA for the CDR3 is TGTGCCAGCAGACAGAGCAATCAGCCCCAGCATTTT. Its translation is CASRQSNQPQHF.